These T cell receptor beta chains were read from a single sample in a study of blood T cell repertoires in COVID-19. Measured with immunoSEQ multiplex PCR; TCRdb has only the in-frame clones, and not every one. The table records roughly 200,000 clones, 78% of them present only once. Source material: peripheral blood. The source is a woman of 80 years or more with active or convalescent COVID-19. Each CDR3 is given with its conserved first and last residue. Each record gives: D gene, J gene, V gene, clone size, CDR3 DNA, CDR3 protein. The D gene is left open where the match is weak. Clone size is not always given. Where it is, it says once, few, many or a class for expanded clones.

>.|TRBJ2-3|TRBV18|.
TGTGCCAGCTCACCACGGACCGGGGGGCGAGATACGCAGTATTTT
CASSPRTGGRDTQYF
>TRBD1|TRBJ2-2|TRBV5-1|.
TGCGCCAGCAGCCCAGGTTCAGGGGGCACCGGGGAGCTGTTTTTT
CASSPGSGGTGELFF
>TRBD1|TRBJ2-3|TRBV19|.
TGTGCCAGTAGTGGGACAGACCACAAAACTACGCAGTATTTT
CASSGTDHKTTQYF
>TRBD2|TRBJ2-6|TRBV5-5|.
TGTGCCAGCGAACTTAGCGGGGGGGCCGTCGCCGGGGCCAACGTCCTGACTTTC
CASELSGGAVAGANVLTF
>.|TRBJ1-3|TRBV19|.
TGTGCCAGTAGTCCACAGACCGAATACTCTGGAAACACCATATATTTT
CASSPQTEYSGNTIYF
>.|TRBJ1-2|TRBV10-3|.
TGTGCCATCAGCCTAATCAATACCAACCGGGACACCAATGGCTACACCTTC
CAISLINTNRDTNGYTF
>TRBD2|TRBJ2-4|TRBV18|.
TGTGCCAGCTCACCACCGGGACTAGCGGGGGCCCTAGCCAAAAACATTCAGTACTTC
CASSPPGLAGALAKNIQYF
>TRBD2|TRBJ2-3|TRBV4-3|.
TGCGCCAGCAGCCCTGGGCGGGGGAGGACCATCGCAGATACGCAGTATTTT
CASSPGRGRTIADTQYF
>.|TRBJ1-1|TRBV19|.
TGTGCCAGTACCATATGGGCAGGGGCGAACACTGAAGCTTTCTTT
CASTIWAGANTEAFF
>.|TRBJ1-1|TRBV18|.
TGTGCCAGCTCACCTTTCGGAGGGGAGAACACTGAAGCTTTCTTT
CASSPFGGENTEAFF
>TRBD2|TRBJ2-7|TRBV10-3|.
TGTGCCATCAGCGTTCCGGGAGGCGCCTACGAGCAGTACTTC
CAISVPGGAYEQYF
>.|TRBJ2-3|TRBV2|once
TGTGCCAGCAGTGAAGGGCTAGCCACAGATACGCAGTATTTT
CASSEGLATDTQYF
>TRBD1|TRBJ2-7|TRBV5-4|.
TGTGCCAGCAGCCCTGACTGGGACAGACCCTACGAGCAGTACTTC
CASSPDWDRPYEQYF
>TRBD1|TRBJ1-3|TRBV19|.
TGTGCCAGTGGGCGACAGGGGGCGTATGGAAACACCATATATTTT
CASGRQGAYGNTIYF
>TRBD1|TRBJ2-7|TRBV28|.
TGTGCCAGCAGTTTAGGCGGGACAGGGTCCTACGAGCAGTACTTC
CASSLGGTGSYEQYF
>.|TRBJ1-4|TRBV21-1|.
TGTGCCAGCAACACACAGGACAGGGGAAATGAAAAACTGTTTTTT
CASNTQDRGNEKLFF
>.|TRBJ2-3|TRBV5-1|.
TGCGCCAGCCAGGAGGCTAGTTGGACAGATACGCAGTATTTT
CASQEASWTDTQYF
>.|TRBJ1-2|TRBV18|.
TGTGCCAGCTCACCGTTACAGGAAACTGGCTACACCTTC
CASSPLQETGYTF
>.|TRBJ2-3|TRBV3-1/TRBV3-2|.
TGTGCCAGCAGCCAAACGATGAGAGATACGCAGTATTTT
CASSQTMRDTQYF
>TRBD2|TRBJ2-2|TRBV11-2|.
TGTGCCAGCAGCTCGGGGACTAGCGGGGGGACCGGGGAGCTGTTTTTT
CASSSGTSGGTGELFF
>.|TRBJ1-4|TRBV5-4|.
TGTGCCAGCAGCTTGTTGGGGGGTAATGAAAAACTGTTTTTT
CASSLLGGNEKLFF
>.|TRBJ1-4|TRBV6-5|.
TGTGCCAGCAGTCCCCAGACAGGTGGAAAACTGTTTTTT
CASSPQTGGKLFF
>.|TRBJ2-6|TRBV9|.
TGTGCCAGCAGCGTAGATTACGGCGGCTCTGGGGCCAACGTCCTGACTTTC
CASSVDYGGSGANVLTF
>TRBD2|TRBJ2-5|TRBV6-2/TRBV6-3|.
TGTGCCAGCAGTTACCTTACTAGCGGGGGACAAGAGACCCAGTACTTC
CASSYLTSGGQETQYF
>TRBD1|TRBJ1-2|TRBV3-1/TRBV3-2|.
TGTGCCAGCAGCCCCCAAGGACAGGGCGGCTATGGCTACACCTTC
CASSPQGQGGYGYTF
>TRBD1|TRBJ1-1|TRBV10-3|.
TGTGCCATCGGAGACAGGGAATCGAGGACTGAAGCTTTCTTT
CAIGDRESRTEAFF
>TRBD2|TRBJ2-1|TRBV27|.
TGTGCCAGCAGTTTCGGACTAGCGGCCAATGAGCAGTTCTTC
CASSFGLAANEQFF
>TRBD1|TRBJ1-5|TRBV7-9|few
TGTGCCAGCAGCTTAGTGGGGACAGGGGGCCGTCAGCCCCAGCATTTT
CASSLVGTGGRQPQHF
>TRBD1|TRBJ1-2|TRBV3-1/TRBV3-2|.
TGTGCCAGCAGCCAACAACAACAGGGGGGTGGTGACTACACCTTC
CASSQQQQGGGDYTF
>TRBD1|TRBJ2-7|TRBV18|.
TGTGCCAGCTCACTAGCGACAGGGACATCGGGCGAGCAGTACTTC
CASSLATGTSGEQYF
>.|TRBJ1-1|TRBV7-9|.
TGTGCCAGCAGCTTAGTCCAGGGAGGGACTGAAGCTTTCTTT
CASSLVQGGTEAFF
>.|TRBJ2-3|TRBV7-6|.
TGTGCCAGCAGCGTAACAGGGAAAGATACGCAGTATTTT
CASSVTGKDTQYF
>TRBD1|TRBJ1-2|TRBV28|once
TGTGCCAGCAGTTTAGGACAGGTCGGTGGCTACACCTTC
CASSLGQVGGYTF
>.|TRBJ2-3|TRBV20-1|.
TGCAGTGCTAGTACAGGCAGGGAGGCAGGGACGCAGTATTTT
CSASTGREAGTQYF
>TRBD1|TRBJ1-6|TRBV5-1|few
TGCGCCAGCAGCTTTCAGACAGGGGTCGTCCATAATTCACCCCTCCACTTT
CASSFQTGVVHNSPLHF
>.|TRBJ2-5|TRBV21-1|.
TGTGCCAGCAGCACCCGGGAGGGACCAGCTCAAGAGACCCAGTACTTC
CASSTREGPAQETQYF
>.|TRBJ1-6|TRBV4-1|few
TGCGCCAGCAGCCAACGGGACTCCCCGATGCGTTCACCCCTCCACTTT
CASSQRDSPMRSPLHF
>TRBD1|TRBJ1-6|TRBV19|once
TGTGCCAGTAGCCGCGACAGGGTTAATCCCCTCCACTTT
CASSRDRVNPLHF